One and the same sample provided the 21 T cell receptor beta chains below, sequenced in a study of early T cells in non-severe SARS-CoV-2 infection. TCRdb called the 5' RACE reads again in MiXCR, with one record for every CDR3 protein. This sample carries 65,000 to 95,000 distinct CDR3 sequences, 12% of them seen once, and the ten largest clones take 15% to 18%. The source material was whole blood, sampled at baseline. The receptor set was obtained from an adult who was a healthcare worker with PCR-confirmed SARS-CoV-2 infection or an uninfected control (not recorded which). The donor label of this sample is uncertain.

This clonotype was detected ten times or more. The chain links TRBV6-5 to TRBJ2-3, with TRBD2 identical over 11 bases. The CDR3 has 16 residues. V was pared by 2 bases and J by 4 bases, with 5 bases of the junction left unmatched. Germline V lookup: CDR1 MNHEY, CDR2 SVGAGI. The CDR3 reads CASSYIAGGQADTQYF. In DNA form, the CDR3 reads TGTGCCAGCAGTTACATAGCGGGGGGGCAAGCAGATACGCAGTATTTT.

This clonotype was observed a few times. The J gene is TRBJ1-2, the V gene TRBV11-2; D unclear. Trimming left V 5 bases short and J 2 bases short, with 12 bases between. The CDR3 has 14 amino acids. The germline V gene has CDR1 SGHAT and CDR2 FQNNGV. CDR3 sequence: CASSPSGPNYGYTF. The CDR3 nucleotides read TGTGCCAGCAGCCCATCCGGTCCAAACTATGGCTACACCTTC. The complete variable domain, with remaining parts taken from reference TRBV11-2 and TRBJ1-2, reads EAGVAQSPRYKIIEKRQSVAFWCNPISGHATLYWYQQILGQGPKLLIQFQNNGVVDDSQLPKDRFSAERLKGVDSTLKIQPAKLEDSAVYLCASSPSGPNYGYTFGSGTRLTVV.

The table lists this clonotype with many counts. The chain recombines TRBV25-1 with TRBJ1-1; TRBD1 is a possible D gene (6 bases). The V and J ends lost 3 bases and 2 bases respectively, with 13 bases between them. The CDR3 is 15 residues long. CDR1 and CDR2 from the germline V gene are MGHDK and SYGVNS. The CDR3 DNA reads as TGTGCCAGCAGTGACGACGGCAGGGGTAACACTGAAGCTTTCTTT. This sequence encodes CASSDDGRGNTEAFF.

The V and J genes are TRBV15 and TRBJ1-4; possible D gene TRBD1, 6 bases. V dropped 4 bases and J dropped 4 bases, with 16 bases sitting between them. The CDR3 contains 16 residues. CDR1 LNHNV and CDR2 YYDKDF come from the germline V gene (reference sequence). The CDR3 sequence: CATSKVRGRGNEKLFF. The CDR3 DNA follows: TGTGCCACCAGCAAGGTCAGGGGCAGGGGTAATGAAAAACTGTTTTTT.

This clonotype turned up a few times. The chain is built from TRBV14 and TRBJ1-2, with D unresolved. The V end was cut by 2 bases, the J end by 7 bases, with 14 bases between. Germline loops: CDR1 SGHDN, CDR2 FVKESK. There are 14 residues in the CDR3. The CDR3 nucleotides read TGTGCCAGCAGCCAAAACGAGGGTTTCGGTGGCTACACCTTC. Its translation: CASSQNEGFGGYTF.

The chain uses TRBV4-2 and TRBJ2-3; D may be TRBD2 (5 bases). This CDR3 contains 14 residues. The V and J ends lost 1 base and 8 bases respectively, with 13 bases between them. CDR1 is LGHNA, CDR2 YNFKEQ, per germline. In DNA form, the CDR3 reads TGTGCCAGCAGCCAAGGCCAACTAGAGTTTACGCAGTATTTT. Translated: CASSQGQLEFTQYF.

The sample holds many counts of this clonotype. The gene calls are TRBV7-8 and TRBJ2-2; 7 nucleotides match TRBD1. Trimming at V came to 1 base and at J to 8 bases, leaving 10 bases not matched to a gene. Germline V gives CDR1 SGHVS, CDR2 FQNEAQ. This CDR3 is built from 16 residues. In DNA, the CDR3 is TGTGCCAGCAGCTTAGGGTGGCCAGGGGGTACGGGGGAGCTGTTTTTT. It yields the protein CASSLGWPGGTGELFF.

The rearrangement links TRBV10-3 to TRBJ2-1, with 11 bases fitting TRBD2. Per germline, CDR1 ENHRY and CDR2 SYGVKD. Trimming at V came to 4 bases and at J to 6 bases, leaving 5 bases not matched to a gene. The CDR3 length is 15 residues. CDR3 in amino acids: CAISAGLAVSNEQFF. The CDR3 DNA follows: TGTGCCATCAGTGCGGGACTAGCGGTATCCAATGAGCAGTTCTTC.

This clonotype was seen a few times. This chain connects TRBV7-9 to TRBJ2-2; D is ambiguous. Per the germline V gene, CDR1 is SEHNR and CDR2 is FQNEAQ (reference sequence). This CDR3 is built from 14 residues. Between the trimmed V and J ends, which lost 2 bases and 4 bases, there was a span of 8 bases. In nucleotides, the CDR3 is TGTGCCAGCAGCTTACGGTTCGGCACCGGGGAGCTGTTTTTT. The encoded protein is CASSLRFGTGELFF.

This clonotype appeared a few times. Here the CDR3 reads CASSPAPGQGETQYF. The CDR3 coding sequence is TGTGCCAGCAGCCCGGCCCCGGGACAGGGGGAGACCCAGTACTTC. This chain connects TRBV11-2 to TRBJ2-5, with 10 bases fitting TRBD1. V was clipped by 5 bases and J by 5 bases; unmatched bases: 8. Per the germline V gene, CDR1 is SGHAT and CDR2 is FQNNGV. This CDR3 spans 15 amino acids.

This clonotype was observed a handful of times. This chain links TRBV5-6 with TRBJ2-1; maybe TRBD2 (5 bases). From germline, CDR1 is SGHDT and CDR2 YYEEEE. The CDR3 is 13 amino acids. The V end lost 0 bases, the J end lost 8 bases, and 9 bases lay between the germline ends. The CDR3 is CASSLAGVYEQFF. For the CDR3, the DNA is TGTGCCAGCAGCTTGGCCGGGGTGTATGAGCAGTTCTTC.

This chain joins TRBV25-1 and TRBJ2-7, with D tentatively TRBD2 (7 bases). This CDR3 contains 13 residues. With 8 bases removed from V and 4 bases from J, the gap between germline ends came to 15 bases. The germline V gene encodes CDR1 MGHDK and CDR2 SYGVNS. The CDR3: CASHRGDKYEQYF. CDR3 bases: TGTGCCAGCCACCGGGGGGACAAGTACGAGCAGTACTTC.

This clonotype was detected a few times. This chain joins TRBV6-2 or TRBV6-3 and TRBJ2-4; D perhaps matches TRBD1 (6 bases). V was shortened by 6 bases and J by 0 bases, with 18 bases between the two germline ends. The CDR3 sequence is 17 residues long. Germline V gives CDR1 MNHEY, CDR2 SVGEGT. CDR3 sequence reads: CASSLPGTRVAKNIQYF. The CDR3, as DNA: TGTGCCAGCAGCCTTCCCGGGACACGCGTAGCCAAAAACATTCAGTACTTC.

The sample holds a few counts of this clonotype. The chain employs TRBV9 and TRBJ1-1; TRBD1 agrees at 9 bases. Germline trimming cut 0 bases from V and 5 bases from J; bases unmatched to any gene: 8. The germline V gene encodes CDR1 SGDLS and CDR2 YYNGEE. The CDR3 spans 16 residues. In nucleotides, the CDR3 is TGTGCCAGCAGCGTAGGGGACAGGGCTGGGACAACTGAAGCTTTCTTT. Translating it yields CASSVGDRAGTTEAFF.

This clonotype was observed a handful of times. V and J are TRBV7-3 and TRBJ2-3; no clear D gene. V shed 2 bases and J shed 4 bases, with 7 bases lying between them. CDR3 length: 13 residues. Per germline, CDR1 SGHTA and CDR2 FQGTGA. CDR3 sequence (DNA): TGTGCCAGCAGCTTATTAGGCCCAGATACGCAGTATTTT. This sequence encodes CASSLLGPDTQYF.

This clonotype was seen at least ten times. The V gene is TRBV20-1, the J gene TRBJ2-7; 14 bases line up with TRBD2. This CDR3 region has 15 residues. Germline assignment: CDR1 DFQATT and CDR2 SNEGSKA (reference sequence). Trimming took 5 bases from V and 6 from J; bases not matched to a gene: 9. CDR3 sequence (DNA): TGCAGTGCTCTCCCAGGGACTAGCGGGGGTGGCGAGCAGTACTTC. Amino acids: CSALPGTSGGGEQYF.

In its sample, this clonotype was seen a few times. This rearrangement joins TRBV10-2 to TRBJ1-1; 9 nucleotides line up with TRBD1. After removal of 5 bases from V and 4 bases from J, the junction contained 5 bases not matched to a gene. Per germline, CDR1 WSHSY and CDR2 SAAADI. The CDR3 contains 14 residues. This CDR3 reads CASSTGGAGTEAFF. CDR3 coding DNA: TGCGCCAGCAGTACAGGGGGCGCAGGCACTGAAGCTTTCTTT.

This clonotype has at least ten counts. The rearrangement joins TRBV7-3 to TRBJ2-2; D gene uncertain. The CDR3 spans 13 residues. Germline CDR1 and CDR2: SGHTA and FQGTGA. Deletions cut 2 bases from V and 3 bases from J, with 4 bases between. CDR3 coding DNA: TGTGCCAGCAGCTTAGTCCACACCGGGGAGCTGTTTTTT. Its translation is CASSLVHTGELFF.

This clonotype was counted at least ten times. This chain links TRBV20-1 with TRBJ2-7; perhaps TRBD2 as D (5 bases). V lost 6 bases and J lost 2, with 17 bases in between. CDR1 is DFQATT, CDR2 SNEGSKA, per germline (reference sequence). The CDR3 is 14 amino acids. CDR3 nucleotide sequence: TGCAGTGCCACTAAGGACTCCACTCCCTACGAGCAGTACTTC. This encodes CSATKDSTPYEQYF.

The chain carries TRBV7-8 and TRBJ2-7; the D gene is possibly TRBD2 (6 bases). The V end was cut by 3 bases, the J end by 3 bases, with 18 bases between. The CDR3 extends over 16 amino acids. CDR1 is SGHVS and CDR2 is FQNEAQ in the germline V gene. The CDR3 nucleotides read TGTGCCAGCAGCTTGGAAATGATAGCGGAGAACTACGAGCAGTACTTC. Amino acids: CASSLEMIAENYEQYF.

This sequence joins TRBV12-3 or TRBV12-4 and TRBJ1-1; no clear D gene. The ends were cut back, 6 bases at V and 11 bases at J, with 13 bases in the middle. The CDR3 sequence is 11 residues long. CDR3 in DNA: TGTGCCAGCAGCCCGTACGTAGACGCTTTCTTT. It is translated as CASSPYVDAFF.